The clone carrying this T cell receptor (beta chain) was counted a single time. Trimming took off 0 bases at V and 0 bases at J, with 12 bases between the two ends. Per germline, CDR1 DFQATT and CDR2 SNEGSKA (reference sequence). The CDR3 sequence is 16 residues long. One entry per CDR3 protein, called by TCRdb with MiXCR from the RT-PCR reads. Here the sample spans 550,000 to 750,000 distinct CDR3 sequences, 11% to 15% being singletons. This chain links TRBV20-1 with TRBJ2-4; TRBD2 is a possible D gene (6 bases). This clonotype was sampled from a female donor in good health, serving as a healthy control. Sequenced: memory CD4+ T cells from blood. CDR3 residues: CSARDPGGLAKNIQYF. The CDR3 DNA reads TGCAGTGCTAGAGATCCCGGGGGTCTAGCCAAAAACATTCAGTACTTC.